This T cell receptor beta chain was recovered during a study of cytomegalovirus exposure and HLA in healthy donors. Study results and caveats: Reports state that TCR beta sequences accurately predicted most subjects' HLA-A and HLA-B alleles. Later on, analysis showed that most CMV-associated TCR beta chains appeared to be HLA-restricted. Common viral pathogens seemed, in a later analysis, to connect with several of the most significant clusters.

The study ran its PCR with 60 Vbeta and 13 Jbeta primers. Assay used: immunoSEQ multiplex PCR; TCRdb lists only in-frame clones, some missing. The table has about 180,000 clones, 75% to 85% seen once; the top ten hold about 2.5%. Details on this clone: Its antigen is currently unknown.

The origin of this receptor is a woman aged 25 to 45 in good health and CMV-seropositive. Input material: PBMCs.

CDR3 amino acids: CASSERGPVNEKLFF. The CDR3 DNA follows: TGTGCCAGTAGTGAAAGGGGGCCAGTTAATGAAAAACTGTTTTTT. The J gene is TRBJ1-4, the V gene TRBV19, with TRBD1 matching over 7 bases. Germline V gene data show CDR1 as LNHDA and CDR2 as SQIVND (reference sequence). This CDR3 comprises 15 residues. The V segment lost 5 bases and the J segment 4 bases; nucleotides outside the gene matches: 7.